Listed here are 24 T cell receptor beta chains from one sample, sequenced in a study of T-cell reconstitution after alpha-beta-depleted transplantation in children. Unique molecular identifiers were used to barcode this TCRbeta library. TCRdb reprocessed the PCR reads via MiXCR and lists one record per CDR3 protein. This table has around 370,000 distinct CDR3 sequences, 9% to 12% appearing once. The sequencing used PBMCs from the stem cell graft donor, collected from the stem cell graft. The source of these receptors is a human donor who donated a stem cell graft to a child with acute lymphoblastic leukemia.

In its sample, this clonotype was seen a few times. V usage is TRBV12-3 or TRBV12-4 and J usage is TRBJ2-1; a weak D match, TRBD2 (6 bases). Trimming pared 3 bases from V and 3 bases from J, leaving 9 bases between. CDR3 length equals 14 residues. CDR3 sequence: CASSFRTIYNEQFF. CDR3 nucleotides: TGTGCCAGCAGTTTTAGGACTATCTACAATGAGCAGTTCTTC.

V gene TRBV7-9 combines with J gene TRBJ1-2; D remains unclear. The CDR3 has 14 amino acids. Trimming cost V 5 bases and J 4 bases, with 14 bases left between them. The germline V gene encodes CDR1 SEHNR and CDR2 FQNEAQ (reference sequence). The CDR3 region is CASSPWRESYGYTF. The CDR3 DNA follows: TGTGCCAGCAGCCCATGGCGGGAAAGCTATGGCTACACCTTC. Combining the CDR3 with reference TRBV7-9 and TRBJ1-2 gives the whole variable domain DTGVSQNPRHKITKRGQNVTFRCDPISEHNRLYWYRQTLGQGPEFLTYFQNEAQLEKSRLLSDRFSAERPKGSFSTLEIQRTEQGDSAMYLCASSPWRESYGYTFGSGTRLTVV.

This clonotype occurred many times. V gene TRBV12-3 or TRBV12-4 combines with J gene TRBJ2-7; D is unresolved. This CDR3 is 14 amino acids long. V gave up 0 bases and J gave up 3 bases, with 9 bases separating them. CDR3 in amino acids: CASSLAPDGYEQYF. The CDR3 nucleotides are TGTGCCAGCAGTTTAGCCCCCGACGGCTACGAGCAGTACTTC.

Ten or more counts support this clonotype. J is TRBJ2-1 and V is TRBV30, with 8 bases that match TRBD2. Trimming took 2 bases from V and 7 from J; bases not matched to a gene: 7. Germline CDR1 is GTSNPN and CDR2 is SVGIG (reference sequence). The CDR3 has 14 amino acids. CDR3 DNA: TGTGCCTGGAGTATGGGACTAGTCGGGAATGAGCAGTTCTTC. Translation: CAWSMGLVGNEQFF.

The chain combines TRBV20-1 with TRBJ1-4; D unresolved. V gave up 2 bases and J gave up 1 base, with 11 bases separating them. The CDR3 length is 15 residues. Germline V gene sequence: CDR1 DFQATT, CDR2 SNEGSKA (reference sequence). CDR3 sequence reads: CSARSGSRTNEKLFF. CDR3 nucleotide sequence: TGCAGTGCTAGAAGCGGGTCGCGAACTAATGAAAAACTGTTTTTT.

The sample holds a few counts of this clonotype. The V and J genes are TRBV6-1 and TRBJ2-1; a weak D match, TRBD2 (7 bases). This CDR3 has 15 residues. CDR1 MNHNS and CDR2 SASEGT come from the germline V gene. The V end lost 6 bases, the J end lost 4 bases, and 16 bases lay between the germline ends. Written as DNA, the CDR3 is TGTGCCAGCAGACCGGAGGGGGGGGGTTACAATGAGCAGTTCTTC. Protein product: CASRPEGGGYNEQFF.

This clonotype was picked up many times. This CDR3 is CASSLVLGEDTQYF. The CDR3 DNA is TGCGCCAGCAGCTTGGTACTAGGCGAGGATACGCAGTATTTT. The chain joins TRBV5-1 to TRBJ2-3; the D gene is possibly TRBD2 (5 bases). Germline V gene lookup returns CDR1 SGHRS and CDR2 YFSETQ. This CDR3 spans 14 amino acids. Trimming stripped 0 bases from V and 6 bases from J, with 11 bases between.

This clonotype was observed many times. The chain is built from TRBV24-1 and TRBJ2-3; 12 bases line up with TRBD2. The CDR3 contains 16 residues. In germline, CDR1 is KGHDR, CDR2 SFDVKD. The V gene end was trimmed by 4 bases and the J gene end by 4 bases; junction bases not matched to a gene: 5. The CDR3 protein is CATSDAGTSGPDTQYF. The CDR3 DNA reads TGTGCCACCAGTGACGCGGGGACTAGCGGGCCAGATACGCAGTATTTT.

J is TRBJ1-2 and V is TRBV10-3, with D unresolved. Germline V gives CDR1 ENHRY, CDR2 SYGVKD. This CDR3 is 14 amino acids long. Trimming took 7 bases from V and 9 from J, leaving 21 bases between them. The CDR3 DNA sequence: TGTGCCATCACCAGAACCGAAGAGCGGCTTAGCTACACCTTC. Its translation: CAITRTEERLSYTF.

In this sample, this clonotype turned up many times. The chain has TRBV7-6 and TRBJ2-1; the match to TRBD2 covers 12 bases. CDR3 size: 15 residues. V lost 5 bases and J lost 7; bases outside the gene matches: 6. Germline V lookup: CDR1 SGHVS, CDR2 FNYEAQ. In nucleotides, the CDR3 is TGTGCCAGCAGCAACGGACTAGCGGGACATAATGAGCAGTTCTTC. Protein sequence: CASSNGLAGHNEQFF.

This clonotype was seen a few times. The chain combines TRBV7-8 with TRBJ2-1, with 7 bases fitting TRBD2. The germline gives CDR1 SGHVS, CDR2 FQNEAQ. After removal of 5 bases from V and 5 bases from J, the junction contained 12 bases not matched to a gene. This CDR3 comprises 16 residues. CDR3 sequence: CASSPTTPGLNNEQFF. The CDR3 DNA is TGTGCCAGCAGCCCTACGACACCGGGACTAAACAATGAGCAGTTCTTC.

This clonotype was observed many times. The rearrangement joins TRBV9 to TRBJ2-7; the D call may be TRBD1 or TRBD2 (5 bases each). The germline gives CDR1 SGDLS, CDR2 YYNGEE. This CDR3 has 14 residues. Trimming took off 0 bases at V and 2 bases at J, with 9 bases between the two ends. The CDR3 DNA reads TGTGCCAGCAGCGTAGAGGGGAGCACCTACGAGCAGTACTTC. It specifies CASSVEGSTYEQYF.

This clonotype came up many times. This chain joins TRBV6-1 and TRBJ1-1; D is perhaps TRBD1 (5 bases). The CDR3 has 15 amino acids. Between the trimmed V and J ends, which lost 6 bases and 4 bases, there was a span of 18 bases. Germline CDR1 is MNHNS and CDR2 is SASEGT. The CDR3 sequence: CASSAQGPLSTEAFF. DNA of the CDR3: TGTGCCAGCAGCGCCCAGGGACCCCTGTCCACTGAAGCTTTCTTT.

This clonotype was counted only a few times. A read error may account for a junction end that differs from germline. The rearrangement links TRBV7-7 to TRBJ2-1; D possibly corresponds to TRBD2 (5 bases). The CDR3 sequence is 17 residues long. Germline V gene lookup returns CDR1 SSHAT and CDR2 FNYEAQ (reference sequence). The CDR3 DNA reads TGTGCTAGCAGCTTTAGTTCGTGGAGGTTCTCCTACAATGAGCAGTTCTTC. It translates to CASSFSSWRFSYNEQFF.

This clonotype was found a few times. Here the CDR3 reads CSARLGQGISQPQHF. The CDR3 nucleotides are TGCAGTGCTAGACTGGGACAGGGGATAAGTCAGCCCCAGCATTTT. V and J are TRBV20-1 and TRBJ1-5, with 10 bases lining up with TRBD1. Germline lookup yields CDR1 DFQATT and CDR2 SNEGSKA (reference sequence). V was clipped by 2 bases and J by 6 bases; unmatched bases: 7. The CDR3 contains 15 residues.

This clonotype was recorded a few times. The chain has TRBV11-1 and TRBJ2-3; possibly TRBD2 for D (6 bases). V lost 2 bases to trimming and J lost 0 bases, with 21 bases between them. The CDR3 runs to 19 residues. Germline assignment: CDR1 SGHAT and CDR2 FQDESV (reference sequence). CDR3 amino acids: CASSLRIGGPGSSTDTQYF. The CDR3 DNA sequence: TGTGCCAGCAGCTTAAGAATCGGAGGGCCAGGGTCTAGCACAGATACGCAGTATTTT.

This clonotype has at least ten counts. The gene calls are TRBV9 and TRBJ1-4, with 11 bases aligning to TRBD1. Germline CDR1 is SGDLS and CDR2 is YYNGEE. This CDR3 comprises 15 residues. Trimming took 2 bases from V and 7 from J; bases not matched to a gene: 4. DNA of the CDR3: TGTGCCAGCAGCGTTCGGACAGGGGGCGGTGAAAAACTGTTTTTT. Amino acid sequence: CASSVRTGGGEKLFF. Drawing the rest from reference TRBV9 and TRBJ1-4, the complete variable domain is DSGVTQTPKHLITATGQRVTLRCSPRSGDLSVYWYQQSLDQGLQFLIQYYNGEERAKGNILERFSAQQFPDLHSELNLSSLELGDSALYFCASSVRTGGGEKLFFGSGTQLSVL.

CDR3 amino acids: CATSREEETQYF. The CDR3 coding sequence is TGTGCCACCAGCAGAGAGGAGGAGACCCAGTACTTC. The chain is built from TRBV15 and TRBJ2-5; D call uncertain. In germline, CDR1 is LNHNV, CDR2 YYDKDF (reference sequence). The CDR3 is 12 amino acids. V dropped 0 bases and J dropped 5 bases, with 4 bases sitting between them.

The chain couples TRBV20-1 to TRBJ2-3; D ambiguous. Germline-derived CDR1 and CDR2 are DFQATT and SNEGSKA (reference sequence). The ends were cut back, 6 bases at V and 0 bases at J, with 16 bases in the middle. The CDR3 loop spans 15 amino acids. The chain's CDR3 is CSAWLRGASTDTQYF. As DNA, the CDR3 is TGCAGTGCATGGTTACGCGGAGCGAGCACAGATACGCAGTATTTT.

The V gene is TRBV7-9, the J gene TRBJ2-1; TRBD1 agrees at 8 bases. The CDR3 consists of 14 residues. Germline V gives CDR1 SEHNR, CDR2 FQNEAQ (reference sequence). J gave up 9 bases and V 1 base, and 5 bases lay outside the gene matches. This chain's CDR3 is CASSLGTGFGEQFF. As DNA, the CDR3 is TGTGCCAGCAGCTTAGGGACAGGGTTCGGTGAGCAGTTCTTC. The full variable domain, in which reference TRBV7-9 and TRBJ2-1 provide the parts outside the CDR3, is DTGVSQNPRHKITKRGQNVTFRCDPISEHNRLYWYRQTLGQGPEFLTYFQNEAQLEKSRLLSDRFSAERPKGSFSTLEIQRTEQGDSAMYLCASSLGTGFGEQFFGPGTRLTVL.

This clonotype was seen more than once but under ten times. The genes are TRBV20-1 and TRBJ2-1, with D maybe TRBD2 (6 bases). This CDR3 comprises 12 residues. From germline, CDR1 is DFQATT and CDR2 SNEGSKA (reference sequence). Trimming stripped 5 bases from V and 6 bases from J, with 11 bases between. The CDR3 region is CSAPGLSNEQFF. DNA for the CDR3: TGCAGTGCTCCGGGACTGAGCAATGAGCAGTTCTTC.

This clonotype showed up many times. The chain recombines TRBV7-2 with TRBJ2-3; TRBD2 matches 8 bases. Germline trimming cut 5 bases from V and 4 bases from J; bases unmatched to any gene: 11. This CDR3 is built from 16 residues. Germline V gene sequence: CDR1 SGHTA, CDR2 FQGNSA. CDR3 in DNA: TGTGCCAGCAGCGTCACTAGCGGATTACTTTCAGATACGCAGTATTTT. Its protein product is CASSVTSGLLSDTQYF.

This clonotype turned up a few times. This chain joins TRBV5-1 and TRBJ2-5, with 8 bases lining up with TRBD1. This CDR3 has 14 amino acids. CDR1 is SGHRS, CDR2 YFSETQ, per germline. Unmatched junction bases numbered 2, after V lost 2 bases and J lost 2 bases. The CDR3 DNA follows: TGCGCCAGCAGCTTCGGACAGGGACAAGAGACCCAGTACTTC. This sequence encodes CASSFGQGQETQYF.

This clonotype was picked up a small number of times. The gene calls are TRBV5-1 and TRBJ2-7, with D uncertain. This CDR3 has 12 amino acids. Germline-derived CDR1 and CDR2 are SGHRS and YFSETQ. V lost 0 bases, J lost 5 bases, and 6 bases lay in between. CDR3 nucleotide sequence: TGCGCCAGCAGCTTGGAATACAACGAGCAGTACTTC. Its protein is CASSLEYNEQYF.